These 10 T cell receptor beta chains came from one sample sequenced in a study of identical twins. Via MiXCR, TCRdb re-called the 5' RACE reads, giving one row per CDR3 protein. This repertoire shows more than 1.5 million distinct CDR3 sequences, less than 35% found once; its top ten account for about 0.3%. Sequences were obtained from cord blood. These receptors came from a newborn girl in good health.

CDR3 sequence reads: CAISGRGQGPNTEAFF. The CDR3 region has the DNA TGTGCCATCAGTGGGAGGGGACAGGGGCCGAACACTGAAGCTTTCTTT. The chain is built from TRBV10-3 and TRBJ1-1, with 10 bases lining up with TRBD1. CDR3 length equals 16 residues. The germline V gene encodes CDR1 ENHRY and CDR2 SYGVKD. The junction had 6 bases not matched to a gene; V was cut back by 4 bases and J by 1 base.

CDR3 sequence: CASSAQGLGTQYF. As DNA, the CDR3 is TGTGCCAGCAGTGCACAGGGTCTGGGTACCCAGTACTTC. The chain carries TRBV6-5 and TRBJ2-7; a weak D match, TRBD1 (6 bases). V was cut by 5 bases and J by 10 bases, with 18 bases left in between. CDR3 length: 13 residues. Looked up from germline, CDR1 is MNHEY and CDR2 is SVGAGI.

This clonotype has only a few counts. The rearrangement uses TRBV10-3 and TRBJ1-4, with D possibly matching TRBD1 (5 bases). Trimming stripped 3 bases from V and 6 bases from J, with 14 bases between. The CDR3 consists of 15 residues. Germline CDR1 ENHRY, CDR2 SYGVKD. CDR3 residues: CAISDPRGADEKLFF. CDR3 DNA sequence: TGTGCCATCAGTGACCCGAGGGGCGCGGATGAAAAACTGTTTTTT.

In the case of this clonotype: No DNA is shown, since the ends of the CDR3 on it are uncertain; the CDR3 is the one TCRdb lists. The V and J genes are TRBV7-5 and TRBJ2-7; no check of the table's D call, TRBD1, against the DNA was made. TRBV7-5 is a pseudogene. A total of 19 residues make up the CDR3, ends included. The CDR3 loop is CISVSEARGHATSAYEQYF.

This clonotype was detected a few times. The chain is built from TRBV20-1 and TRBJ2-5; perhaps TRBD2 as D (6 bases). The DNA end favors TRBJ2-4, so the J call may be wrong. The germline gives CDR1 DFQATT, CDR2 SNEGSKA (reference sequence). The CDR3 is made up of 13 amino acids. This CDR3 is CSASSGGKNIQYF. The DNA of the CDR3 is TGCAGTGCTAGTTCCGGGGGCAAAAACATTCAGTACTTC.

This clonotype was observed a handful of times. V gene TRBV3-1 combines with J gene TRBJ1-2, with 10 bases fitting TRBD1. Germline values: CDR1 LGHDT, CDR2 YNNKEL (reference sequence). The CDR3 loop spans 15 amino acids. J lost 3 bases, V lost 3 bases, and 4 bases had no gene match. CDR3 sequence: CASSQTGGADYGYTF. DNA for the CDR3: TGTGCCAGCAGCCAGACAGGGGGCGCAGACTATGGCTACACCTTC. Full variable domain (rest looked up from reference TRBV3-1 and TRBJ1-2): DTAVSQTPKYLVTQMGNDKSIKCEQNLGHDTMYWYKQDSKKFLKIMFSYNNKELIINETVPNRFSPKSPDKAHLNLHINSLELGDSAVYFCASSQTGGADYGYTFGSGTRLTVV.

CDR3 DNA sequence: TGCAGTGCTAGGGAGGGCCTCTACAATGAGCAGTTCTTC. Amino acid sequence: CSAREGLYNEQFF. The V call is TRBV20-1, the J call TRBJ2-1, with D possibly matching TRBD2 (6 bases). This CDR3 has 13 residues. The V and J ends lost 3 bases and 3 bases respectively, with 9 bases between them. Germline lookup yields CDR1 DFQATT and CDR2 SNEGSKA (reference sequence).

V usage is TRBV21-1 and J usage is TRBJ2-1; whether TRBD1, the table's D call, matches the DNA was not checked. TRBV21-1 represents a pseudogene. This CDR3 spans 15 amino acids. CDR3 protein: CASGLRDRVYNEQFF. Here the CDR3 DNA reads TGTGCCAGCGGACTCCGGGACAGGGTCTACAATGAGCAGTTCTTC.

Of note for this clonotype: It may be a read error: a sequence one base away is much more abundant. V and J are TRBV2 and TRBJ2-5, with D tentatively TRBD1 or TRBD2 (5 bases each). The better agreement between TRBJ2-7 and the DNA end casts doubt on the J call. CDR1 SNHLY and CDR2 FYNNEI come from the germline V gene. The CDR3 is made up of 13 amino acids. The CDR3 region has the DNA TGTGCCAGCAGCGGGGCTAACTCCTACGAGCAGTACTTC. It translates to CASSGANSYEQYF.

This clonotype was seen more than once but under ten times. V is TRBV11-2 and J is TRBJ2-1; D not resolved. V was shortened by 2 bases and J by 0 bases, with 11 bases between the two germline ends. Germline CDR1 is SGHAT and CDR2 is FQNNGV. This CDR3 has 16 residues. CDR3 sequence: CASSLLSRSSYNEQFF. In DNA form, the CDR3 reads TGTGCCAGCAGCTTATTATCTAGGAGCTCCTACAATGAGCAGTTCTTC.